These 26 T cell receptor beta chains share one sample of origin, sequenced in a study of multiple sclerosis patients with progressive multifocal leukoencephalopathy. Indicated time point: about a year of natalizumab therapy. Some clones are missing from TCRdb's copy, which holds only in-frame ones; the method was immunoSEQ multiplex PCR. The top ten hold 2% to 2.5% of the sample, which has under 30,000 clones, less than 95% seen once. Sequenced here: PBMCs, sampled from a patient treated with natalizumab. All receptors derive from a man in his thirties or forties with multiple sclerosis.

V is TRBV5-5 and J is TRBJ2-7; the D call may be TRBD1 or TRBD2 (6 bases each). The CDR3 loop spans 14 amino acids. Germline V gene lookup returns CDR1 SGHKS and CDR2 YYEKEE (reference sequence). Between the trimmed V and J ends, which lost 4 bases and 3 bases, there was a span of 14 bases. The CDR3 bases are TGTGCCAGCAGCCCGGGACACGGGGGCTACGAGCAGTACGTC. Translation gives CASSPGHGGYEQYV.

The rearrangement joins TRBV5-1 to TRBJ2-5; D possibly matches TRBD1 or TRBD2 (5 bases each). TRBJ2-7 explains the end of the DNA better; the J call may be wrong. CDR1 is SGHRS and CDR2 is YFSETQ in the germline V gene. CDR3 length: 12 residues. CDR3 coding DNA: TGCGCCAGCAAGTCTGGGGCGGGCGAGCAGTACTTC. Protein product: CASKSGAGEQYF.

The V call is TRBV4-3, the J call TRBJ2-1; D is possibly TRBD2 (6 bases). There are 13 residues in the CDR3. The V and J ends lost 0 bases and 9 bases respectively, with 9 bases between them. Per germline, CDR1 LGHNA and CDR2 YSLEER. CDR3 residues: CASSQEGGGEQFF. Written as DNA, the CDR3 is TGCGCCAGCAGCCAAGAGGGAGGCGGTGAGCAGTTCTTC.

The chain joins TRBV27 to TRBJ1-1; D is unresolved. Germline V gives CDR1 MNHEY, CDR2 SMNVEV (reference sequence). Trimming left V 8 bases short and J 0 bases short, with 10 bases between. This CDR3 comprises 13 residues. The CDR3 nucleotides read TGTGCCAGCGGCTTAGGACTGAACACTGAAGCTTTCTTT. This encodes CASGLGLNTEAFF.

The chain carries TRBV10-3 and TRBJ1-2; perhaps TRBD1 as D (5 bases). The V end was cut by 7 bases, the J end by 7 bases, with 16 bases between. The CDR3 sequence is 13 residues long. Germline V gene sequence: CDR1 ENHRY, CDR2 SYGVKD. This chain's CDR3 is CAITRKAGSGYTF. The CDR3 region has the DNA TGTGCCATCACCCGAAAGGCAGGGAGTGGCTACACCTTC.

J is TRBJ1-1 and V is TRBV18, with TRBD1 identical over 8 bases. The length of the CDR3 is 12 residues. Germline loops: CDR1 KGHSH, CDR2 LQKENI. The junction had 2 bases not matched to a gene; V was cut back by 1 base and J by 10 bases. As DNA, the CDR3 is TGTGCCAGCTCACCACAGGGACAGGCAGCTTTCTTT. Its translation is CASSPQGQAAFF.

The chain has TRBV7-9 and TRBJ2-1, with D possibly matching TRBD1 (6 bases). This CDR3 contains 15 residues. The V and J ends lost 3 bases and 6 bases respectively, with 15 bases between them. From germline, CDR1 is SEHNR and CDR2 FQNEAQ (reference sequence). In DNA, the CDR3 is TGTGCCAGCAGCTTTTCGGTGGGACACTTCAATGAGCAGTTCTTC. As protein: CASSFSVGHFNEQFF.

The chain has TRBV11-2 and TRBJ2-1; TRBD2 aligns across 9 bases. The V gene end was trimmed by 3 bases and the J gene end by 7 bases; junction bases not matched to a gene: 7. Germline V gives CDR1 SGHAT, CDR2 FQNNGV. This CDR3 comprises 15 residues. In DNA, the CDR3 is TGTGCCAGCAGCTTTCTTGGCGGGAGGGTAAATGAGCAGTTCTTC. Protein: CASSFLGGRVNEQFF.

The V gene is TRBV7-2, the J gene TRBJ2-3, with D possibly being TRBD1 (5 bases). Trimming took 7 bases from V and 8 from J, leaving 10 bases between them. The CDR3 runs to 11 residues. In germline, CDR1 is SGHTA, CDR2 FQGNSA. The chain's CDR3 is CASTTRVTQYF. The DNA of the CDR3 is TGTGCCAGCACCACCAGGGTTACGCAGTATTTT.

This sequence joins TRBV7-8 and TRBJ1-5, with a possible D match to TRBD1 (5 bases). The V end lost 2 bases, the J end lost 4 bases, and 15 bases lay between the germline ends. The CDR3 contains 16 residues. The germline gives CDR1 SGHVS, CDR2 FQNEAQ. CDR3: CASSLSPGRINQPQHF. The CDR3 coding sequence is TGTGCCAGCAGCTTATCTCCGGGACGGATAAATCAGCCCCAGCATTTT.

J is TRBJ2-7 and V is TRBV18; the D is unclear. Germline CDR1 reads KGHSH; CDR2 reads LQKENI. Between the trimmed V and J ends, which lost 2 bases and 1 base, there was a span of 15 bases. CDR3 length equals 16 residues. CDR3 sequence: CASSPNTPTQSYEQYV. The CDR3 region has the DNA TGTGCCAGCTCACCAAACACGCCTACACAATCCTACGAGCAGTACGTC.

The chain has TRBV5-4 and TRBJ2-5; D remains unclear. The CDR3 extends over 13 amino acids. V lost 4 bases and J lost 7, with 14 bases in between. Germline CDR1 SGHNT, CDR2 YYREEE (reference sequence). Here the CDR3 reads CASSPTTVGTQYF. CDR3 bases: TGTGCCAGCAGCCCGACGACGGTCGGGACCCAGTACTTC.

The genes are TRBV6-1 and TRBJ1-2; D is perhaps TRBD1 (5 bases). The germline V and J ends were trimmed by 7 bases and 4 bases, with 10 bases remaining between them. The CDR3 is made up of 12 amino acids. The V gene's germline CDR1 is MNHNS and CDR2 SASEGT. This chain's CDR3 is CASTRDVYGYTF. CDR3 nucleotide sequence: TGTGCCAGCACCCGGGACGTCTATGGCTACACCTTC.

The CDR3 DNA reads TGTGCCAGCAGCTTCCCCCTTGGCGGGAGGAGGATGAATGAGCAGTTCTTC. Its protein product is CASSFPLGGRRMNEQFF. The rearrangement joins TRBV11-2 to TRBJ2-1; 8 nucleotides match TRBD2. V was clipped by 3 bases and J by 7 bases; unmatched bases: 14. CDR1 and CDR2 from the germline V gene are SGHAT and FQNNGV. The length of the CDR3 is 17 residues.

J is TRBJ2-2 and V is TRBV7-9, with D maybe TRBD2 (5 bases). The CDR3 is 16 residues long. The germline gives CDR1 SEHNR, CDR2 FQNEAQ (reference sequence). V was pared by 5 bases and J by 2 bases, with 15 bases between. The CDR3 region is CASSPSPSSNTGELFF. Written as DNA, the CDR3 is TGTGCCAGCAGCCCGAGTCCTAGCAGTAACACCGGGGAGCTGTTTTTT.

Only one count was recorded for this clone. The chain combines TRBV9 with TRBJ2-1, with 9 bases lining up with TRBD2. Germline CDR1 and CDR2: SGDLS and YYNGEE. After removal of 4 bases from V and 8 bases from J, the junction contained 7 bases not matched to a gene. CDR3 size: 14 residues. The CDR3 DNA reads as TGTGCCAGCAGCTCCGGACTAGCGTGGCATGAGCAGTTCTTC. Amino acid sequence: CASSSGLAWHEQFF.

This rearrangement joins TRBV7-9 to TRBJ1-6; 8 nucleotides match TRBD1. Per the germline V gene, CDR1 is SEHNR and CDR2 is FQNEAQ (reference sequence). The CDR3 runs 16 residues. The V and J ends lost 3 bases and 7 bases, in that order; junction bases with no gene match: 8. DNA of the CDR3: TGTGCCAGCAGCTTTCAGGGGGCAGAGTGGAATTCACCCCTCCACTTT. Amino acids: CASSFQGAEWNSPLHF.

This chain connects TRBV10-2 to TRBJ1-1; no clear D gene. Trimming left V 1 base short and J 9 bases short, with 6 bases between. From germline, CDR1 is WSHSY and CDR2 SAAADI. The CDR3 consists of 11 residues. In DNA, the CDR3 is TGCGCCAGCAGTGAGTACTCCAAAGCTTTCTTT. Its translation is CASSEYSKAFF.

The rearrangement joins TRBV4-3 to TRBJ1-2, with D possibly TRBD1 on 5 matching bases. Trimming removed 0 bases at V and 2 bases at J, with 10 bases between. Germline V gene lookup returns CDR1 LGHNA and CDR2 YSLEER. The CDR3 has 15 residues. CDR3 in DNA: TGCGCCAGCAGCCAAGATGGGACTGTAAACTATGGCTACACCTTC. Residues: CASSQDGTVNYGYTF.

The CDR3 sequence is CATRIQGWGYTF. The CDR3 bases are TGTGCCACCCGAATACAGGGTTGGGGCTACACCTTC. The genes are TRBV6-6 and TRBJ1-2, with a weak D call TRBD1 (6 bases). The germline V gene encodes CDR1 MNHNY and CDR2 SVGAGI (reference sequence). V was cut by 10 bases and J by 8 bases, with 17 bases left in between. This CDR3 comprises 12 residues.

The chain employs TRBV27 and TRBJ1-4; TRBD1 is a possible D gene (6 bases). Deletions cut 6 bases from V and 3 bases from J, with 14 bases between. The CDR3 contains 15 residues. The germline V gene has CDR1 MNHEY and CDR2 SMNVEV (reference sequence). The chain's CDR3 is CASSYVRGPNEKLFF. Written as DNA, the CDR3 is TGTGCCAGCAGCTACGTCAGGGGTCCTAATGAAAAACTGTTTTTT.

The genes are TRBV7-9 and TRBJ2-1, with D tentatively TRBD1 (5 bases). Germline V gene sequence: CDR1 SEHNR, CDR2 FQNEAQ (reference sequence). Trimming removed 4 bases at V and 5 bases at J, with 9 bases between. The CDR3 has 13 residues. The CDR3 DNA is TGTGCCAGCAGCTCCAGACAGAACAATGAGCAGTTCTTC. Protein product: CASSSRQNNEQFF.

V gene TRBV4-1 combines with J gene TRBJ1-1; D unclear. Trimming took off 0 bases at V and 0 bases at J, with 8 bases between the two ends. Germline-derived CDR1 and CDR2 are MGHRA and YSYEKL. There are 15 residues in the CDR3. CDR3 amino acids: CASSQEASMNTEAFF. The CDR3 DNA is TGCGCCAGCAGCCAAGAAGCATCTATGAACACTGAAGCTTTCTTT.

The chain has TRBV11-3 and TRBJ2-2; D not certain. The CDR3 has 13 amino acids. The germline V and J ends were trimmed by 5 bases and 4 bases, with 8 bases remaining between them. Germline lookup yields CDR1 SGHNT and CDR2 YENEEA. The CDR3 protein is CASSLRLTGELFF. The CDR3, as DNA: TGTGCCAGCAGCCTCAGACTCACCGGGGAGCTGTTTTTT.

This sequence joins TRBV5-6 and TRBJ1-5; D remains ambiguous. V lost 1 base and J 3 bases, leaving 11 bases between the germline ends. The CDR3 has 15 residues. Germline V lookup: CDR1 SGHDT, CDR2 YYEEEE. The CDR3 loop is CASSLSPFPNQPQHF. The CDR3 coding sequence is TGTGCCAGCAGCTTGTCGCCCTTTCCCAATCAGCCCCAGCATTTT.

The gene calls are TRBV6-6 and TRBJ2-7, with a tentative D call TRBD1 (6 bases). In germline, CDR1 is MNHNY, CDR2 SVGAGI (reference sequence). This CDR3 spans 14 amino acids. V shed 4 bases and J shed 3 bases, with 13 bases lying between them. As DNA, the CDR3 is TGTGCCAGCAGTTTATCTACAGGGTACTACGAGCAGTACGTC. Translation gives CASSLSTGYYEQYV.